The clone carrying this T cell receptor beta chain appeared a single time. The data belong to a study of blood T cell repertoires in COVID-19. About the study: There were acute and convalescent COVID-19 samples, and they came from the United States, Italy and Spain. Sources were T cells, B-cell-depleted T cells, or PBMCs; the material itself was cDNA or gDNA.

Generated by immunoSEQ multiplex PCR, the TCRdb table keeps only in-frame clones and is missing some. This sample has fewer than 450,000 clones, with about 90% found just once. Germline V gives CDR1 SGHTA, CDR2 FQGNSA. The V segment lost 4 bases and the J segment 4 bases; nucleotides outside the gene matches: 7. This CDR3 comprises 19 residues. The sequence derives from a young woman who had recovered from COVID-19. Material for sequencing was peripheral blood. This sequence joins TRBV7-2 and TRBJ2-6, with TRBD2 matching 16 bases. The CDR3 DNA follows: TGTGCCAGCAGCTCCCAGGGACTAGCGGGAGGGCTCGGGGCCAACGTCCTGACTTTC. This encodes CASSSQGLAGGLGANVLTF.